The 8 T cell receptor beta chains listed next were all sequenced from one sample in a study of cytomegalovirus exposure and HLA in healthy donors (dated by TCRdb to 2016 to 2017). The library came from the immunoSEQ multiplex PCR assay. The clones in this table, taken by TCRdb from immuneACCESS, are in-frame only. Not every clone is retained; where verified, under half of the shortfall comes from an unresolved V gene, and the cause of the rest is unknown. This sample has approximately 56,000 clones in its table, and approximately 94% of those were observed once. The ten largest clones represent roughly 1.2% of the sample. Sequencing used PBMCs. These TCRs come from a man between 18 and 35 years old in good health and CMV-seronegative.

The DNA of the CDR3 is TGTGCCAGCAGGGAGACTAGCGGTACCTACAATGAGCAGTTCTTC. Its translation: CASRETSGTYNEQFF. This chain links TRBV9 with TRBJ2-1; 9 bases align to TRBD2. Germline trimming cut 5 bases from V and 2 bases from J; bases unmatched to any gene: 5. The CDR3 totals 15 residues. CDR1 is SGDLS, CDR2 YYNGEE, per germline.

This chain links TRBV6-1 with TRBJ2-2, with TRBD2 matching over 11 bases. CDR3 length: 15 amino acids. Germline CDR1 is MNHNS and CDR2 is SASEGT. V lost 6 bases and J lost 4; bases outside the gene matches: 4. The CDR3 sequence is CASSMGLAVTGELFF. The CDR3 nucleotides are TGTGCCAGCAGCATGGGACTAGCGGTCACCGGGGAGCTGTTTTTT.

The chain joins TRBV28 to TRBJ2-3; 12 nucleotides agree with TRBD2. V was clipped by 2 bases and J by 2 bases; unmatched bases: 2. Germline lookup yields CDR1 MDHEN and CDR2 SYDVKM. The CDR3 is 16 residues long. The CDR3 protein is CASSLRTSGATDTQYF. CDR3 nucleotides: TGTGCCAGCAGTTTACGGACTAGCGGGGCCACAGATACGCAGTATTTT.

The V call is TRBV27, the J call TRBJ1-4; 10 bases align to TRBD1. This CDR3 has 18 amino acids. CDR1 MNHEY and CDR2 SMNVEV come from the germline V gene (reference sequence). V shed 5 bases and J 11 bases; nucleotides not matched to a gene: 20. CDR3 nucleotides: TGTGCCAGCAGTCCCTACCCCTCGCGGGACAGGGGTTCTAACAAACTGTTTTTT. Protein: CASSPYPSRDRGSNKLFF.

The chain employs TRBV7-9 and TRBJ1-4; D is unresolved. The CDR3 runs to 16 residues. Germline CDR1 is SEHNR and CDR2 is FQNEAQ (reference sequence). Trimming pared 1 base from V and 0 bases from J, leaving 9 bases between. The CDR3, as DNA: TGTGCCAGCAGCTTAGTGGGCGAGCCAACTAATGAAAAACTGTTTTTT. Protein sequence: CASSLVGEPTNEKLFF. The full variable domain, its missing parts supplied by reference TRBV7-9 and TRBJ1-4, is DTGVSQNPRHKITKRGQNVTFRCDPISEHNRLYWYRQTLGQGPEFLTYFQNEAQLEKSRLLSDRFSAERPKGSFSTLEIQRTEQGDSAMYLCASSLVGEPTNEKLFFGSGTQLSVL.

This chain uses TRBV19 with TRBJ2-3, with a tentative D call TRBD2 (5 bases). This CDR3 has 16 amino acids. V lost 5 bases and J lost 1, with 16 bases in between. Germline V gene lookup returns CDR1 LNHDA and CDR2 SQIVND (reference sequence). CDR3 in DNA: TGTGCCAGTAGTTGGTTTCTAGGAGGCGGCACAGATACGCAGTATTTT. Amino acid sequence: CASSWFLGGGTDTQYF.

The V call is TRBV7-2, the J call TRBJ2-5; 9 nucleotides match TRBD1. Germline V lookup: CDR1 SGHTA, CDR2 FQGNSA. J was trimmed by 0 bases and V by 5 bases; bases with no gene match: 7. This CDR3 contains 16 residues. The CDR3 bases are TGTGCCAGCAGCGGCCGGGACAGGGATTACCAAGAGACCCAGTACTTC. Translation: CASSGRDRDYQETQYF.

V gene TRBV5-1 combines with J gene TRBJ2-5; 11 positions match TRBD1. Germline V gene sequence: CDR1 SGHRS, CDR2 YFSETQ. The CDR3 covers 18 residues. Trimming took 0 bases from V and 2 from J; bases not matched to a gene: 9. The CDR3 is CASSLDSPGTGGQETQYF. The CDR3 nucleotides are TGCGCCAGCAGCTTGGATTCCCCCGGGACAGGGGGACAAGAGACCCAGTACTTC. Combining the CDR3 with reference TRBV5-1 and TRBJ2-5 gives the whole variable domain KAGVTQTPRYLIKTRGQQVTLSCSPISGHRSVSWYQQTPGQGLQFLFEYFSETQRNKGNFPGRFSGRQFSNSRSEMNVSTLELGDSALYLCASSLDSPGTGGQETQYFGPGTRLLVL.